The TCR beta chain under discussion was sequenced for a study of T cell changes during pregnancy in multiple sclerosis. Trimming removed 2 bases from V and 1 base from J, with 19 bases in between. This CDR3 has 18 residues. Germline CDR1 reads KGHSH; CDR2 reads LQKENI. Some clones are missing from TCRdb's copy, which holds only in-frame ones; the method was immunoSEQ multiplex PCR. The table includes some 60,000 clones, around nine tenths detected once. The sequenced sample was peripheral blood, obtained in the first trimester of pregnancy. The TCR sequence derives from a female donor in good health, enrolled as a control in a pregnancy study. The chain employs TRBV18 and TRBJ2-3, with a weak D call TRBD2 (6 bases). In nucleotides, the CDR3 is TGTGCCAGCTCACCAAGGGCCGTCGGCGGGACTCGCACAGATACGCAGTATTTT. Protein: CASSPRAVGGTRTDTQYF. The variable domain in full, completed from reference TRBV18 and TRBJ2-3, reads NAGVMQNPRHLVRRRGQEARLRCSPMKGHSHVYWYRQLPEEGLKFMVYLQKENIIDESGMPKERFSAEFPKEGPSILRIQQVVRGDSAAYFCASSPRAVGGTRTDTQYFGPGTRLTVL.